This paragraph reports one T cell receptor beta chain. Its antigen is not identified. As to time point: persistent/refractory GD, antithyroid drugs over 5 years with positive TRAb. After RNA was extracted from PBMCs, the TCR library was made from it. By American Thyroid Association guidelines, Graves' disease was diagnosed in the cohort. Germline CDR1 is SGHVS and CDR2 is FNYEAQ. The CDR3 runs to 15 residues. Trimming removed 0 bases at V and 5 bases at J, with 13 bases between. The data derive from a study of regulatory T cells in long-lasting Graves disease. Whole-study findings and limits: Possibly, accuracy suffered from the small sample size.

Construction of TCR beta libraries relied on iRepertoire HTBI primers and on Arm-PCR targeting CDR3 regions. TCRdb redid the calling of the multiplex PCR reads with MiXCR, one entry per CDR3 protein. Among around 460,000 distinct CDR3 sequences, about 22% were seen once, and the ten largest hold around 7%. The input for sequencing was peripheral blood mononuclear cells (PBMCs), taken when the disease was refractory, from a patient treated with antithyroid drugs. The receptor was isolated from a female donor with Graves disease. V gene TRBV7-6 combines with J gene TRBJ2-5, with D possibly TRBD1 on 5 matching bases. The CDR3 DNA reads as TGTGCCAGCAGCTTAGCCCCAAGGGGCTGGGAGACCCAGTACTTC. Its protein product is CASSLAPRGWETQYF.